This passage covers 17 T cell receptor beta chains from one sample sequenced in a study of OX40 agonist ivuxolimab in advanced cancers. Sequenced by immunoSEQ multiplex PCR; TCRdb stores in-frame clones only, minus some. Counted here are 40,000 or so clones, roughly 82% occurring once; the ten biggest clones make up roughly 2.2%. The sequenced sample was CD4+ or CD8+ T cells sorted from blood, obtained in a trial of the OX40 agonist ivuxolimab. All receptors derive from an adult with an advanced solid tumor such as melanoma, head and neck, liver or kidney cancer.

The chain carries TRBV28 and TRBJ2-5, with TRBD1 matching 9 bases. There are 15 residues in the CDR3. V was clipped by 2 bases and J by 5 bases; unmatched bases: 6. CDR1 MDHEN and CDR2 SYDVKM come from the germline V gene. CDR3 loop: CASSLGTGRGETQYF. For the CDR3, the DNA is TGTGCCAGCAGTTTAGGGACAGGGCGTGGGGAGACCCAGTACTTC.

CDR3 nucleotide sequence: TGTGCCAGCAGGTGGACAGGGAGCTACGAGCAGTACTTC. Protein product: CASRWTGSYEQYF. The V gene is TRBV11-2, the J gene TRBJ2-7; 8 nucleotides match TRBD1. This CDR3 spans 13 amino acids. Losses at the gene ends were 6 bases for V and 3 bases for J; bases not matched to a gene: 4. Germline values: CDR1 SGHAT, CDR2 FQNNGV.

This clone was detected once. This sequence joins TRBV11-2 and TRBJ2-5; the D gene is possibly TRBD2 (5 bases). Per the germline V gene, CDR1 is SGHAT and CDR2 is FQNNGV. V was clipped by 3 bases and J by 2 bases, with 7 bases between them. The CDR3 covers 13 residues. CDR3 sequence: CASSFPGQETQYF. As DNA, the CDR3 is TGTGCCAGCAGCTTCCCGGGACAAGAGACCCAGTACTTC.

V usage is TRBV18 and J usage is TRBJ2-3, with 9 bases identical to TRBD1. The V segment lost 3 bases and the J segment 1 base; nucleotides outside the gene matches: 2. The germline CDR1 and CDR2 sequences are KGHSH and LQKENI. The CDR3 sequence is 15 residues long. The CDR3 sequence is CASSPGQGGTDTQYF. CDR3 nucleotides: TGTGCCAGCTCACCGGGACAGGGTGGCACAGATACGCAGTATTTT.

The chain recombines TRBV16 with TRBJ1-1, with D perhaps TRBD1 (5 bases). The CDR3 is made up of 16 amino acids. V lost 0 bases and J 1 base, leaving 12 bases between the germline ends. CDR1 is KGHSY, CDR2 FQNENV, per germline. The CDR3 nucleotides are TGTGCCAGCAGCCAATCGGGGGTTACAGGGAACACTGAAGCTTTCTTT. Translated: CASSQSGVTGNTEAFF.

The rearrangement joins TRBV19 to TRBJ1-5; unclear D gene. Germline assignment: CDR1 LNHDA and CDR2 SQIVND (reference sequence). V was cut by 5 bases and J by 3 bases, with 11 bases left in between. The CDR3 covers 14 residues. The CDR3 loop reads CASSVEENNQPQHF. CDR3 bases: TGTGCCAGTAGTGTCGAGGAGAACAATCAGCCCCAGCATTTT.

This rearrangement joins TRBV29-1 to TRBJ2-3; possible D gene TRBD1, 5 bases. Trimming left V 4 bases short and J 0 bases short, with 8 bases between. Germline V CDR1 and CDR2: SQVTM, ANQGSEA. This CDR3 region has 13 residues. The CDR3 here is CSVGTISTDTQYF. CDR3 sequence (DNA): TGCAGCGTTGGGACAATTAGCACAGATACGCAGTATTTT.

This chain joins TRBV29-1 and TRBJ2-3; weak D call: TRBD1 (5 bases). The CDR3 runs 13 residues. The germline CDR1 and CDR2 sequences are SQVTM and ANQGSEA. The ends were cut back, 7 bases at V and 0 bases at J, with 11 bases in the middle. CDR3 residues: CSGGAGSTDTQYF. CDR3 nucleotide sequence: TGCAGCGGTGGGGCAGGGAGCACAGATACGCAGTATTTT.

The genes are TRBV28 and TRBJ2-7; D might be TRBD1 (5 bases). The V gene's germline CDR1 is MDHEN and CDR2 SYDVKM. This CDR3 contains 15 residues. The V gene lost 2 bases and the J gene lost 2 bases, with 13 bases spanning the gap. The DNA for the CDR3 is TGTGCCAGCAGTTTACCCGGACACGGGCCCTACGAGCAGTACTTC. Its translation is CASSLPGHGPYEQYF.

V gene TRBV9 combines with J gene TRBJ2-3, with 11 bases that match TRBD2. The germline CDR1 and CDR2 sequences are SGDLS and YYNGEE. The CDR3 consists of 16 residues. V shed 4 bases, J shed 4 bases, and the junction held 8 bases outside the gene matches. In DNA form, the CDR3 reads TGTGCCAGCAGCCCACATAGCGGGAGGGTGGCAGATACGCAGTATTTT. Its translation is CASSPHSGRVADTQYF. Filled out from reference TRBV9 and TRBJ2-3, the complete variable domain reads DSGVTQTPKHLITATGQRVTLRCSPRSGDLSVYWYQQSLDQGLQFLIQYYNGEERAKGNILERFSAQQFPDLHSELNLSSLELGDSALYFCASSPHSGRVADTQYFGPGTRLTVL.

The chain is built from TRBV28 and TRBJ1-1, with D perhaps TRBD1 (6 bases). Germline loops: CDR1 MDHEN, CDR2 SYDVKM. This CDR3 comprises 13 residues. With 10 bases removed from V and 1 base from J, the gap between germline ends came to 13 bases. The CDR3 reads CATQKGGNTEAFF. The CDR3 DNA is TGTGCCACCCAAAAAGGGGGGAACACTGAAGCTTTCTTT.

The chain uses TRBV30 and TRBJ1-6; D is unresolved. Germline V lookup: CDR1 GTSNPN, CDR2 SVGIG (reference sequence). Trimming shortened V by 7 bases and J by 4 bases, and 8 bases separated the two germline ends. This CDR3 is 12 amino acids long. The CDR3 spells CASDNYNSPLHF. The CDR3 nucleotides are TGTGCCTCCGACAATTATAATTCACCCCTCCACTTT.

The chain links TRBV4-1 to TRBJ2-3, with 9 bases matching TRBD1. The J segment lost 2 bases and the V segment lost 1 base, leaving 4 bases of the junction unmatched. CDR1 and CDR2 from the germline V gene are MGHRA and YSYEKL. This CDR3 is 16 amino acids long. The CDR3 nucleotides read TGCGCCAGCAGCCAAGCACAGGGGGCGAACACAGATACGCAGTATTTT. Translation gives CASSQAQGANTDTQYF.

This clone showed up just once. The CDR3 nucleotides are TGTGCCAGCAGCTTATACGAATACAATGAGCAGTTCTTC. Encoded protein: CASSLYEYNEQFF. The V gene is TRBV7-6, the J gene TRBJ2-1; D gene ambiguous. Germline V gene data show CDR1 as SGHVS and CDR2 as FNYEAQ. The CDR3 covers 13 residues. V lost 2 bases, J lost 4 bases, and 6 bases lay in between.

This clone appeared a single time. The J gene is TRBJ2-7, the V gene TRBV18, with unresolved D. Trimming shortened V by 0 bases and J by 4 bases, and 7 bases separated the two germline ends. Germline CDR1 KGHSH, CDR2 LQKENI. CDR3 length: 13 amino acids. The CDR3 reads CASSPPTVYEQYF. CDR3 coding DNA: TGTGCCAGCTCACCACCCACCGTTTACGAGCAGTACTTC.

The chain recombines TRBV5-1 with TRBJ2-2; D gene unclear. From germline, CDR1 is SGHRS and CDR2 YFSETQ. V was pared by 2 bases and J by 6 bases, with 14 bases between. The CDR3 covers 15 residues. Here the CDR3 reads CASSFVTGPAGELFF. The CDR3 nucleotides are TGCGCCAGCAGCTTTGTGACCGGCCCGGCCGGGGAGCTGTTTTTT.

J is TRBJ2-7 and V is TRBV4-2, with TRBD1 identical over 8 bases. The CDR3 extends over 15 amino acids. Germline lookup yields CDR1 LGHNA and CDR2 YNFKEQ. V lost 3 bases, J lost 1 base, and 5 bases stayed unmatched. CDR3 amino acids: CASSQPGTGSYEQYF. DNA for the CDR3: TGTGCCAGCAGCCAGCCCGGGACAGGATCCTACGAGCAGTACTTC.